This T cell receptor beta chain was obtained from a study of cytomegalovirus exposure and HLA in healthy donors. Overall study findings and caveats: Despite most TCR sequences being rare, some public TCRs occurred in many donors. A later look showed TCR association rates differing by HLA locus, highest for DRB1 and lowest for HLA-C.

CDR1 and CDR2 (germline): ENHRY, SYGVKD. V shed 0 bases and J shed 8 bases, with 11 bases lying between them. The CDR3 consists of 13 residues. With 60 Vbeta and 13 Jbeta primers, the PCR was carried out. Sequencing was performed with immunoSEQ multiplex PCR; in TCRdb, only in-frame clones are kept and a portion is missing. The sample shows approximately 240,000 clones, around 89% of them seen only once. This clone was picked up many times. The antigen remains unidentified. Sample: PBMCs. The source is a woman aged 18-29 years in good health and CMV-seronegative. The chain combines TRBV10-3 with TRBJ2-7, with a possible D match to TRBD2 (7 bases). Here the CDR3 DNA reads TGTGCCATCAGTGAGTCGGGAGGGGGGAAGCAGTACTTC. It yields the protein CAISESGGGKQYF.